This T cell receptor (beta chain) is from a study of memory CD4+ T cells and cytomegalovirus serostatus. Study summary: This sample comes from healthy Belgian adults, roughly 9 CMV seropositive, 24 seronegative.

Single viable CD3+CD4+CD8-CD45RO+ cells were sorted as the memory CD4+ T cells. Libraries were prepared by immunoSEQ multiplex PCR; TCRdb keeps only in-frame clonotypes and omits some of them. Here the sample spans some 44,000 clones, about three quarters being singletons. Sequencing was done on a sample of memory CD4+ T cells from blood. The sequence was collected from an adult in good health and CMV-seronegative.

The CDR3 spells CATQGVGGAARTEAFF. DNA for the CDR3: TGTGCCACCCAGGGGGTAGGGGGCGCGGCGAGGACTGAAGCTTTCTTT. The V and J genes are TRBV2 and TRBJ1-1, with 7 bases fitting TRBD1. V gave up 10 bases and J gave up 5 bases; unmatched junction bases: 19. This CDR3 spans 16 amino acids. Germline assignment: CDR1 SNHLY and CDR2 FYNNEI.